What follows are 30 T cell receptor beta chains derived from one specimen sequenced in a study of vaccination effects on CD4 cells after COVID-19. Clones were sequenced by immunoSEQ multiplex PCR, and TCRdb holds only the in-frame ones, with some missing. The sample records about 79,000 clones, approximately 74% being singletons. Antigen-specific CD4+ T cell clonotypes were called by their expansion after viral peptide-pool culture in ViraFEST. The authors isolated CD4+ T cells after 9 to 10 days of culture. Their antigen targets remain unknown. Source: CD4+ T cells from PBMCs cultured with HCoV-229E spike peptides, taken before COVID-19 vaccination. These receptors were collected from a human donor who received a COVID-19 vaccine.

The J gene is TRBJ2-7, the V gene TRBV15; 7 positions agree with TRBD1. Germline V gives CDR1 LNHNV, CDR2 YYDKDF (reference sequence). The V gene end was trimmed by 1 base and the J gene end by 2 bases; junction bases not matched to a gene: 2. The CDR3 spans 14 residues. The chain's CDR3 is CATSRVQGAYEQYV. DNA for the CDR3: TGTGCCACCAGCAGAGTCCAGGGGGCCTACGAGCAGTACGTC.

The J gene is TRBJ1-1, the V gene TRBV19, with D unresolved. Germline CDR1 and CDR2: LNHDA and SQIVND (reference sequence). The CDR3 is 16 residues long. V lost 1 base to trimming and J lost 0 bases, with 12 bases between them. The CDR3 DNA follows: TGTGCCAGTAGTATAGGTCTATCGGGCATGAACACTGAAGCTTTCTTT. This encodes CASSIGLSGMNTEAFF.

The V and J genes are TRBV7-3 and TRBJ1-1, with a possible D match to TRBD1 (6 bases). This CDR3 is built from 15 residues. Per germline, CDR1 SGHTA and CDR2 FQGTGA. Trimming shortened V by 6 bases and J by 5 bases, and 19 bases separated the two germline ends. CDR3 sequence reads: CASRAKGTIPTEAFF. In DNA form, the CDR3 reads TGTGCCAGCAGGGCCAAGGGGACAATTCCGACTGAAGCTTTCTTT. Together with reference TRBV7-3 and TRBJ1-1, the CDR3 gives the full variable domain: GAGVSQTPSNKVTEKGKYVELRCDPISGHTALYWYRQSLGQGPEFLIYFQGTGAADDSGLPNDRFFAVRPEGSVSTLKIQRTERGDSAVYLCASRAKGTIPTEAFFGQGTRLTVV.

The chain is built from TRBV19 and TRBJ1-5; D not certain. The CDR3 runs 12 residues. V gave up 6 bases and J gave up 5 bases, with 8 bases separating them. Germline V lookup: CDR1 LNHDA, CDR2 SQIVND (reference sequence). CDR3 DNA sequence: TGTGCCAGTAGCGACGGATATCAGCCCCAGCATTTT. Its protein is CASSDGYQPQHF.

The chain carries TRBV24-1 and TRBJ2-2; 7 positions agree with TRBD1. The germline gives CDR1 KGHDR, CDR2 SFDVKD. J lost 1 base, V lost 3 bases, and 4 bases had no gene match. The CDR3 extends over 16 amino acids. The CDR3 bases are TGTGCCACCAGTGATAGCGGACAGGTGAACACCGGGGAGCTGTTTTTT. This gives the protein CATSDSGQVNTGELFF.

The chain carries TRBV29-1 and TRBJ2-4; 8 nucleotides agree with TRBD1. Germline-derived CDR1 and CDR2 are SQVTM and ANQGSEA. The CDR3 spans 15 residues. With 4 bases clipped from V and 0 bases from J, the junction kept 5 bases outside the gene matches. The CDR3 DNA follows: TGCAGCGTTGCAGGGGGCGATCCAGCCAAAAACATTCAGTACTTC. This translates into CSVAGGDPAKNIQYF.

The chain carries TRBV11-1 and TRBJ2-2, with D hard to call. Germline V CDR1 and CDR2: SGHAT, FQDESV (reference sequence). The CDR3 is 13 residues long. Trimming shortened V by 7 bases and J by 6 bases, and 12 bases separated the two germline ends. The CDR3 coding sequence is TGTGCCAGCACTGGTTTGGCGTCCGGGGAGCTGTTTTTT. This sequence encodes CASTGLASGELFF.

The rearrangement joins TRBV25-1 to TRBJ2-3; D is tentatively TRBD1 or TRBD2 (6 bases each). Germline values: CDR1 MGHDK, CDR2 SYGVNS. Trimming removed 2 bases at V and 3 bases at J, with 15 bases between. CDR3 length: 16 amino acids. The CDR3 DNA is TGTGCCAGCAGTGAACATTCGGGGGCTTTTACAGATACGCAGTATTTT. Encoded protein: CASSEHSGAFTDTQYF.

V gene TRBV11-3 combines with J gene TRBJ2-2, with TRBD2 identical over 10 bases. CDR1 SGHNT and CDR2 YENEEA come from the germline V gene. The CDR3 runs to 16 residues. V was clipped by 2 bases and J by 4 bases; unmatched bases: 4. In DNA, the CDR3 is TGTGCCAGCAGCTTACTAGCGGGGGTTGGCACCGGGGAGCTGTTTTTT. Its protein product is CASSLLAGVGTGELFF.

The V call is TRBV4-2, the J call TRBJ1-2; unclear D gene. The CDR3 has 15 amino acids. Germline-derived CDR1 and CDR2 are LGHNA and YNFKEQ. V was cut by 0 bases and J by 8 bases, with 16 bases left in between. In DNA, the CDR3 is TGTGCCAGCAGCCAAGACGAGACGGCCCCTCGAGGCTACACCTTC. Amino acid sequence: CASSQDETAPRGYTF.

This clone was picked up a small number of times. This chain connects TRBV4-1 to TRBJ2-1; 9 nucleotides match TRBD2. With 3 bases clipped from V and 3 bases from J, the junction kept 6 bases outside the gene matches. The CDR3 runs 16 residues. Germline CDR1 reads MGHRA; CDR2 reads YSYEKL. The CDR3 DNA reads as TGCGCCAGCAGCCAGGTAGAGACTAGCGGCTACAATGAGCAGTTCTTC. The encoded protein is CASSQVETSGYNEQFF.

The chain recombines TRBV3-1 (or the pseudogene TRBV3-2) with TRBJ2-7, with D perhaps matching TRBD1 (6 bases). CDR1 and CDR2 from the germline V gene are LGHDT and YNNKEL (reference sequence). The length of the CDR3 is 12 residues. Trimming removed 4 bases from V and 4 bases from J, with 8 bases in between. The CDR3 nucleotides read TGTGCCAGCAGCCGAAGGGGGTACGAGCAGTACGTC. This gives the protein CASSRRGYEQYV.

The chain uses TRBV7-8 and TRBJ1-2; possibly TRBD1 for D (6 bases). V gave up 5 bases and J gave up 2 bases, with 15 bases separating them. From germline, CDR1 is SGHVS and CDR2 FQNEAQ. This CDR3 spans 15 amino acids. The CDR3 loop reads CASSGWTALNYGYTF. The DNA for the CDR3 is TGTGCCAGCAGCGGGTGGACAGCCCTAAACTATGGCTACACCTTC.

There are a few counts of this clone. For the CDR3, the DNA is TGCGCCAGCAGCTCGACAGGGACGGGTGGCGAAAAACTGTTTTTT. Its translation: CASSSTGTGGEKLFF. This chain connects TRBV5-1 to TRBJ1-4, with 7 bases that match TRBD1. Germline V CDR1 and CDR2: SGHRS, YFSETQ. There are 15 residues in the CDR3. The ends lost 3 bases at V and 8 bases at J; junction bases unmatched: 10. Variable domain in full (rest from reference TRBV5-1 and TRBJ1-4): KAGVTQTPRYLIKTRGQQVTLSCSPISGHRSVSWYQQTPGQGLQFLFEYFSETQRNKGNFPGRFSGRQFSNSRSEMNVSTLELGDSALYLCASSSTGTGGEKLFFGSGTQLSVL.

The rearrangement links TRBV6-5 to TRBJ1-6; TRBD1 might be the D (5 bases). This CDR3 has 13 residues. In germline, CDR1 is MNHEY, CDR2 SVGAGI. The V gene lost 2 bases and the J gene lost 10 bases, with 9 bases spanning the gap. In DNA form, the CDR3 reads TGTGCCAGCAGTTACGACAGAGTGTCACCCCTCCACTTT. Protein: CASSYDRVSPLHF.

J is TRBJ1-2 and V is TRBV4-2; D not certain. The germline V gene encodes CDR1 LGHNA and CDR2 YNFKEQ. V was cut by 0 bases and J by 0 bases, with 11 bases left in between. This CDR3 has 16 residues. CDR3 region: CASSQESTASNYGYTF. The CDR3 DNA sequence: TGTGCCAGCAGCCAAGAGTCGACCGCCTCTAACTATGGCTACACCTTC.

The chain uses TRBV7-7 and TRBJ2-1; TRBD2 matches 10 bases. This CDR3 has 18 residues. Germline lookup yields CDR1 SSHAT and CDR2 FNYEAQ (reference sequence). The junction had 12 bases not matched to a gene; V was cut back by 2 bases and J by 5 bases. The DNA of the CDR3 is TGTGCCAGCAGCTTAAATCTAGCGGGGGCGGCAGTCCACAATGAGCAGTTCTTC. Encoded protein: CASSLNLAGAAVHNEQFF.

The chain links TRBV10-3 to TRBJ2-5; a possible D gene is TRBD2 (6 bases). This CDR3 has 17 residues. With 5 bases removed from V and 5 bases from J, the gap between germline ends came to 24 bases. Germline V CDR1 and CDR2: ENHRY, SYGVKD. This CDR3 is CAISSRSMRESGETQYF. The CDR3 nucleotides read TGTGCCATCAGTTCCCGCAGCATGCGGGAATCAGGCGAGACCCAGTACTTC.

V is TRBV20-1 and J is TRBJ1-1; no definite D call. Germline CDR1 DFQATT, CDR2 SNEGSKA (reference sequence). Trimming left V 5 bases short and J 11 bases short, with 12 bases between. The CDR3 loop spans 10 amino acids. The CDR3 sequence is CSARTESAFF. The CDR3 nucleotides read TGCAGTGCTCGGACGGAATCGGCTTTCTTT.

This sequence joins TRBV7-2 and TRBJ2-3; perhaps TRBD2 as D (6 bases). The germline gives CDR1 SGHTA, CDR2 FQGNSA. The CDR3 extends over 16 amino acids. V dropped 4 bases and J dropped 4 bases, with 18 bases sitting between them. Here the CDR3 DNA reads TGTGCCAGCAGCTCCTCTCGGACGGGGACTTCAGATACGCAGTATTTT. Its translation is CASSSSRTGTSDTQYF.

The V gene is TRBV7-2, the J gene TRBJ2-2; D is unclear. The length of the CDR3 is 14 residues. V dropped 4 bases and J dropped 0 bases, with 6 bases sitting between them. Germline lookup yields CDR1 SGHTA and CDR2 FQGNSA. The chain's CDR3 is CASSSLPNTGELFF. The CDR3 DNA sequence: TGTGCCAGCAGCTCGTTGCCGAACACCGGGGAGCTGTTTTTT.

The V call is TRBV5-1, the J call TRBJ1-2, with 9 nucleotides matching TRBD1. Germline V gives CDR1 SGHRS, CDR2 YFSETQ. Trimming cost V 4 bases and J 5 bases; bases outside gene matches: 9. This CDR3 comprises 15 residues. CDR3 sequence: CASSLGQGTPYGYTF. CDR3 sequence (DNA): TGCGCCAGCAGCCTAGGACAGGGGACGCCTTATGGCTACACCTTC.

The rearrangement uses TRBV7-2 and TRBJ1-5, with 7 positions matching TRBD1. V shed 4 bases and J 3 bases; nucleotides not matched to a gene: 9. The CDR3 contains 16 residues. Germline V gene data show CDR1 as SGHTA and CDR2 as FQGNSA. DNA for the CDR3: TGTGCCAGCAGCTACACGGGGACAGCTATCAATCAGCCCCAGCATTTT. It yields the protein CASSYTGTAINQPQHF.

This clone was seen more than once but under ten times. The V call is TRBV5-1, the J call TRBJ1-5; D unresolved. The germline V gene has CDR1 SGHRS and CDR2 YFSETQ. V gave up 4 bases and J gave up 5 bases, with 10 bases separating them. The CDR3 sequence is 13 residues long. The CDR3 nucleotides read TGCGCCAGCAGCACGGACGGAGATCAGCCCCAGCATTTT. Encoded protein: CASSTDGDQPQHF.

The J gene is TRBJ1-4, the V gene TRBV2, with D perhaps TRBD1 (5 bases). The germline V gene encodes CDR1 SNHLY and CDR2 FYNNEI. Trimming shortened V by 7 bases and J by 6 bases, and 18 bases separated the two germline ends. The CDR3 contains 15 residues. The CDR3 loop reads CASILGGKEDEKLFF. The CDR3, as DNA: TGTGCCAGCATCCTCGGGGGTAAGGAAGATGAAAAACTGTTTTTT.

This clone was seen a few times. The chain uses TRBV4-1 and TRBJ1-5; D is possibly TRBD1 (6 bases). Germline loops: CDR1 MGHRA, CDR2 YSYEKL. V was shortened by 3 bases and J by 11 bases, with 23 bases between the two germline ends. The CDR3 has 16 amino acids. The CDR3, as DNA: TGCGCCAGCAGCCACCCGGGGACCAGGGGAATGGAGTCCCAGCATTTT. It yields the protein CASSHPGTRGMESQHF.

The V and J genes are TRBV21-1 and TRBJ2-1; TRBD2 is the table's D call, not checked against the DNA. TRBV21-1 is tagged as a pseudogene. The CDR3 covers 17 residues. The CDR3 DNA reads as TGTGCCAGCAGCAAAGTGCAGGGCGGGGGGGCCAAGAATGAGCAGTTCTTC. As protein: CASSKVQGGGAKNEQFF.

CDR3 coding DNA: TGTGCCAGCAGCCAAGGGGACAGGGCCACTGAAAAACTGTTTTTT. It translates to CASSQGDRATEKLFF. The chain has TRBV3-1 (or the pseudogene TRBV3-2) and TRBJ1-4; 9 bases are a match to TRBD1. V shed 1 base and J 7 bases; nucleotides not matched to a gene: 4. Germline V gene data show CDR1 as LGHDT and CDR2 as YNNKEL (reference sequence). The CDR3 is 15 residues long.

The chain is built from TRBV10-1 and TRBJ1-1; D gene ambiguous. Germline V lookup: CDR1 WNHNN, CDR2 SYGVQD (reference sequence). CDR3 size: 15 residues. The ends were cut back, 2 bases at V and 0 bases at J, with 10 bases in the middle. The CDR3 sequence: CASSEGPGMNTEAFF. Here the CDR3 DNA reads TGCGCCAGCAGTGAGGGACCGGGGATGAACACTGAAGCTTTCTTT.

In DNA form, the CDR3 reads TGTGCCAGCGGGAAGGGGACAGGGGAGACCGGGGAGCTGTTTTTT. This gives the protein CASGKGTGETGELFF. The J gene is TRBJ2-2, the V gene TRBV2, with 10 positions matching TRBD1. This CDR3 contains 15 residues. The germline gives CDR1 SNHLY, CDR2 FYNNEI. The V gene end was trimmed by 8 bases and the J gene end by 5 bases; junction bases not matched to a gene: 8.